The subject of this entry is one T cell receptor (beta chain). Its binding antigen is unknown. It has no much larger one-base neighbor in the sample; base qualities were not kept. Receptors were amplified or captured by PCR. The sequencing machine was an Illumina HiSeq 2500. TCR library preparation used molecular barcoding, with unique molecular identifiers applied to normalize quantification of the TCRbeta repertoire. TCRdb reworked the public reads: Q25 trimming with fastp, MiXCR clone assembly, productive beta chains retained. When rows share a CDR3 protein, they turn into one entry using the most common DNA and genes. This sample is represented by about 90,000 distinct CDR3 sequences; 15% to 18% of them were singletons. The top ten constitute about 20% of the sample. The record originates from a study of T-cell reconstitution after alpha-beta-depleted transplantation in children (dated by TCRdb to the mid-2010s). Broadly, across the study: Using TCR repertoire profiling, the study followed T-cell immune reconstitution in a quantitative way in children after TCRalphabeta/CD19-depleted allogeneic hematopoietic cell transplantation. General findings and caveats noted by the study authors: Over subsequent months, a decline in hyperexpanded clone frequencies was noted, and after one year, T-cell counts and TCRbeta diversity were mostly ascribed to newly produced T cells. The apparently early recovery of alphabetaT-cell counts about two months after transplant reportedly depended on only several hundred rapidly expanded clones that came from non-depleted graft cells. The high TCRbeta diversity at day 60 in some patients was ascribed to recipient T cells and intrathymic progenitors that had survived conditioning.

The sample's treatment or condition label, decoded: allogeneic hematopoietic cell transplantation with graft depleted of TCRalphabeta T cells and CD19 B cells. TCRalphabeta/CD19-depleted allogeneic hematopoietic cell grafts were given to the transplant recipients, all of whom were children. Taken from the germline V gene (reference sequence), the CDR1 and CDR2 loops are LNHNV and YYDKDF. Including cysteine and phenylalanine, the CDR3 has 15 amino acids. CDR3 DNA only is kept here, 45 bases in frame from base 1. Trimming removed 3 bases from V and 4 bases from J, leaving 10 bases between the germline ends.

The sample here was PBMCs, mostly from graft donor cells, taken 180 days after TCRalphabeta/CD19-depleted stem cell transplant. The receptor's source is a male patient between 2 and 10 years old who had a stem cell transplant for acute lymphoblastic leukemia, so the T cells may come from the graft donor. The chain couples TRBV15 to TRBJ2-6; the D gene could be TRBD1 or TRBD2, each one agreeing over 6 bases. Here is the DNA: TGTGCCACCAGCAGTCCGGGGGCCGGGGCCAACGTCCTGACTTTC. Translated, this gives CATSSPGAGANVLTF.